Sequencing of this T cell receptor (beta chain) was carried out in a study of control samples from healthy donors and cancer patients. The assay was immunoSEQ multiplex PCR, and TCRdb's table has in-frame clones only and misses some. The sample includes around 180,000 clones, 94% of them seen just once. The sample taken for sequencing was blood. This TCR was sampled from a woman aged 18 to 35 in good health.

The CDR3 DNA is TGTGCCAGCAGCTTATGGACAGGGAGCAATCAGCCCCAGCATTTT. Protein product: CASSLWTGSNQPQHF. This chain joins TRBV7-2 and TRBJ1-5, with 8 positions matching TRBD1. The CDR3 spans 15 residues. The germline V gene has CDR1 SGHTA and CDR2 FQGNSA. With 2 bases clipped from V and 1 base from J, the junction kept 1 base outside the gene matches.